This TCR beta chain was sequenced during a study of cytomegalovirus exposure and HLA in healthy donors. The study's findings and limits: The classifier reportedly diagnosed cytomegalovirus status with high sensitivity and specificity. Overall, roughly 150 TCR beta chains were annotated as cytomegalovirus-associated.

Concerning this clone: Its antigen is still unknown.

This CDR3 comprises 14 residues. V lost 3 bases, J lost 2 bases, and 2 bases stayed unmatched. Germline lookup yields CDR1 SGHRS and CDR2 YFSETQ. 60 Vbeta and 13 Jbeta primers were used in PCR. Some clones are missing from TCRdb's copy, which holds only in-frame ones; the method was immunoSEQ multiplex PCR. The sample records around 200,000 clones, 75% being singletons. What was sequenced was PBMCs. This clonotype was sampled from a male donor in good health and CMV-seronegative. The rearrangement uses TRBV5-1 and TRBJ2-5, with TRBD2 matching over 9 bases. The CDR3 spells CASSSLAGQETQYF. The CDR3 DNA is TGCGCCAGCAGCTCCCTAGCGGGGCAAGAGACCCAGTACTTC.